The next 8 T cell receptor beta chains were all read from a single sample in a study of identifying expanded T cells in peripheral blood. Measured with immunoSEQ multiplex PCR; TCRdb has only the in-frame clones, and not every one. This repertoire shows more than 95,000 clones, about 80% found once; its top ten account for about 3.1%. Material: blood. These receptors were taken from a person between 18 and 69 years old in good health.

The V call is TRBV10-2, the J call TRBJ1-2; 8 bases fit TRBD1. The CDR3 is 15 amino acids. J gave up 7 bases and V 5 bases, and 12 bases lay outside the gene matches. Germline-derived CDR1 and CDR2 are WSHSY and SAAADI. In nucleotides, the CDR3 is TGCGCCAGCAGTCCGGACAGGGCGGTACTCCGTGGCTACACCTTC. Translation gives CASSPDRAVLRGYTF.

The V call is TRBV19, the J call TRBJ1-2, with TRBD1 matching 8 bases. Germline CDR1 is LNHDA and CDR2 is SQIVND (reference sequence). There are 15 residues in the CDR3. V trimming: 3 bases; J trimming: 8 bases; junction bases outside the gene matches: 11. This chain's CDR3 is CASSIRPWTGQGYTF. The CDR3 nucleotides read TGTGCCAGTAGTATCCGACCCTGGACAGGGCAAGGCTACACCTTC.

The rearrangement joins TRBV19 to TRBJ2-3; 8 bases map to TRBD2. Per the germline V gene, CDR1 is LNHDA and CDR2 is SQIVND (reference sequence). The junction had 5 bases not matched to a gene; V was cut back by 5 bases and J by 1 base. CDR3 length equals 15 residues. CDR3 sequence: CASSDRTSRTDTQYF. CDR3 nucleotide sequence: TGTGCCAGTAGTGACCGGACTAGCCGCACAGATACGCAGTATTTT.

The rearrangement joins TRBV4-1 to TRBJ2-7; D ambiguous. V lost 5 bases and J lost 3, with 17 bases in between. CDR1 MGHRA and CDR2 YSYEKL come from the germline V gene. The CDR3 spans 15 residues. CDR3 sequence: CASSASRALHYEQYF. The CDR3 DNA is TGCGCCAGCAGCGCCTCCCGGGCCCTTCACTACGAGCAGTACTTC.

This clone has just one count. J is TRBJ1-5 and V is TRBV2, with no clear D. The CDR3 consists of 14 residues. Germline CDR1 is SNHLY and CDR2 is FYNNEI. The V and J ends lost 5 bases and 5 bases respectively, with 13 bases between them. CDR3 in amino acids: CASSRYRGYQPQHF. In nucleotides, the CDR3 is TGTGCCAGCAGTAGGTACCGAGGCTATCAGCCCCAGCATTTT.

This chain's CDR3 is CASMDRGARGYTF. The CDR3 DNA reads as TGTGCCAGCATGGACAGGGGCGCACGGGGCTACACCTTC. V gene TRBV19 combines with J gene TRBJ1-2; 9 positions agree with TRBD1. Germline-derived CDR1 and CDR2 are LNHDA and SQIVND (reference sequence). J gave up 8 bases and V 9 bases, and 10 bases lay outside the gene matches. The CDR3 contains 13 residues.

V and J are TRBV7-6 and TRBJ2-2, with 7 bases identical to TRBD1. The CDR3 is made up of 16 amino acids. The V gene's germline CDR1 is SGHVS and CDR2 FNYEAQ. The V and J ends lost 1 base and 5 bases, in that order; junction bases with no gene match: 7. The chain's CDR3 is CASSLGQGVLTGELFF. Written as DNA, the CDR3 is TGTGCCAGCAGCTTAGGACAGGGCGTCTTGACCGGGGAGCTGTTTTTT. Full variable domain (missing parts from reference TRBV7-6 and TRBJ2-2): GAGVSQSPRYKVTKRGQDVALRCDPISGHVSLYWYRQALGQGPEFLTYFNYEAQQDKSGLPNDRFSAERPEGSISTLTIQRTEQRDSAMYRCASSLGQGVLTGELFFGEGSRLTVL.

The J gene is TRBJ2-6, the V gene TRBV7-7; D is unresolved. CDR1 is SSHAT and CDR2 is FNYEAQ in the germline V gene (reference sequence). V was shortened by 5 bases and J by 4 bases, with 9 bases between the two germline ends. CDR3 length equals 14 residues. The DNA for the CDR3 is TGTGCCAGCAGCCCCCTTTCCGGGGCCAACGTCCTGACTTTC. This encodes CASSPLSGANVLTF.